These 16 T cell receptor beta chains originate from one sample sequenced in a study of vaccination and CD4 T cells after COVID-19. Treatment: roughly nine-day PBMC culture with coronavirus spike peptide pools or control peptides (ViraFEST assay). Oncomine TCR Beta short-read sequencing was applied to DNA from cultured CD4+ T cells. TCRdb re-derived calls from the PCR reads in MiXCR, one entry per CDR3 protein. The sample lists under 25,000 distinct CDR3 sequences, roughly 50% occurring once. Which antigens these TCRs recognize remains unknown. The sequenced sample consisted of CD4+ T cells from blood, cultured in vitro. These receptors were collected from a human donor who had recovered from COVID-19.

The chain links TRBV20-1 to TRBJ2-3; 10 positions agree with TRBD2. V dropped 3 bases and J dropped 2; count of bases not matched to a gene: 11. Looked up from germline, CDR1 is DFQATT and CDR2 is SNEGSKA (reference sequence). CDR3 length: 17 residues. The CDR3 loop reads CSASSRLAGDFTDTQYF. The CDR3 DNA follows: TGCAGTGCTAGTAGCAGGCTAGCGGGGGACTTCACAGATACGCAGTATTTT.

V usage is TRBV6-2 or TRBV6-3 and J usage is TRBJ1-1; D may be TRBD1 (5 bases). The CDR3 consists of 16 residues. Germline V CDR1 and CDR2: MNHEY, SVGEGT. V dropped 2 bases and J dropped 0 bases, with 13 bases sitting between them. CDR3 residues: CASSYGGGGMNTEAFF. The CDR3 region has the DNA TGTGCCAGCAGTTACGGGGGGGGAGGAATGAACACTGAAGCTTTCTTT.

V usage is TRBV20-1 and J usage is TRBJ2-7; 8 bases match TRBD2. The junction had 14 bases not matched to a gene; V was cut back by 6 bases and J by 7 bases. The CDR3 is 14 amino acids. Germline values: CDR1 DFQATT, CDR2 SNEGSKA (reference sequence). The CDR3 sequence: CSAPLAAGAGEQYF. For the CDR3, the DNA is TGCAGTGCACCCCTAGCAGCGGGGGCCGGGGAGCAGTACTTC.

This chain connects TRBV30 to TRBJ1-1; 8 nucleotides line up with TRBD1. The CDR3 consists of 15 residues. Germline CDR1 and CDR2: GTSNPN and SVGIG (reference sequence). Germline trimming cut 2 bases from V and 2 bases from J; bases unmatched to any gene: 7. The CDR3 region has the DNA TGTGCCTGGAGTCCCGGACAGGGCCTTAACACTGAAGCTTTCTTT. The encoded protein is CAWSPGQGLNTEAFF.

This clonotype has only a few counts. V and J are TRBV6-2 or TRBV6-3 and TRBJ1-2; no reliable D call. The CDR3 runs 14 residues. The germline CDR1 and CDR2 sequences are MNHEY and SVGEGT. The V gene lost 8 bases and the J gene lost 7 bases, with 20 bases spanning the gap. DNA for the CDR3: TGTGCCAGCCAGATCGGACCGAGGCGACCTGGCTACACCTTC. Its protein is CASQIGPRRPGYTF.

The chain employs TRBV28 and TRBJ1-5; 8 positions agree with TRBD1. Germline V gene sequence: CDR1 MDHEN, CDR2 SYDVKM. Losses at the gene ends were 7 bases for V and 1 base for J; bases not matched to a gene: 6. This CDR3 region has 15 residues. The CDR3 loop reads CASTTDRGSNQPQHF. The CDR3 DNA follows: TGTGCCAGCACAACCGACAGGGGAAGCAATCAGCCCCAGCATTTT.

This clonotype was observed a handful of times. V gene TRBV6-1 combines with J gene TRBJ1-2; possible D gene TRBD1, 6 bases. The CDR3 covers 13 residues. CDR1 and CDR2 from the germline V gene are MNHNS and SASEGT. Trimming removed 7 bases from V and 5 bases from J, with 14 bases in between. The CDR3 sequence is CASITGTGYGYTF. The CDR3 DNA follows: TGTGCCAGCATCACAGGGACCGGGTATGGCTACACCTTC.

The sample holds a few counts of this clonotype. This chain connects TRBV6-1 to TRBJ2-7; tentatively, D is TRBD1 (6 bases). The CDR3 has 14 residues. CDR1 and CDR2 from the germline V gene are MNHNS and SASEGT. Trimming removed 6 bases at V and 1 base at J, with 13 bases between. CDR3 region: CASSRRQDSYEQYF. In DNA, the CDR3 is TGTGCCAGCAGCCGACGACAGGATTCCTACGAGCAGTACTTC.

This rearrangement joins TRBV20-1 to TRBJ2-7; D ambiguous. This CDR3 contains 13 residues. V was pared by 3 bases and J by 2 bases, with 11 bases between. Germline-derived CDR1 and CDR2 are DFQATT and SNEGSKA (reference sequence). In DNA form, the CDR3 reads TGCAGTGCTAGGGCCGCTCAAACCTACGAGCAGTACTTC. It is translated as CSARAAQTYEQYF.

This clonotype has a handful of counts. The V gene is TRBV7-2, the J gene TRBJ1-5; a possible D gene is TRBD1 (5 bases). CDR3 length: 15 residues. V lost 5 bases and J lost 1, with 12 bases in between. Germline CDR1 reads SGHTA; CDR2 reads FQGNSA. Written as DNA, the CDR3 is TGTGCCAGCAGCCGCGGACACGGGAGCAATCAGCCCCAGCATTTT. This translates into CASSRGHGSNQPQHF.

This chain uses TRBV30 with TRBJ1-1; D ambiguous. The CDR3 runs to 15 residues. V was pared by 4 bases and J by 0 bases, with 15 bases between. Germline loops: CDR1 GTSNPN, CDR2 SVGIG (reference sequence). Here the CDR3 reads CAWTGDEFMNTEAFF. The CDR3 DNA reads as TGTGCCTGGACAGGTGATGAATTTATGAACACTGAAGCTTTCTTT.

This chain links TRBV29-1 with TRBJ1-1; TRBD1 agrees at 8 bases. Germline CDR1 and CDR2: SQVTM and ANQGSEA. The CDR3 sequence is 14 residues long. V gave up 7 bases and J gave up 4 bases; unmatched junction bases: 11. CDR3 DNA sequence: TGCAGCGCCGGAGGGACAGGCTATTCCACTGAAGCTTTCTTT. Amino acids: CSAGGTGYSTEAFF.

The V and J genes are TRBV6-5 and TRBJ1-5, with D possibly TRBD1 on 6 matching bases. CDR1 and CDR2 from the germline V gene are MNHEY and SVGAGI. The CDR3 consists of 15 residues. Trimming cost V 4 bases and J 2 bases, with 12 bases left between them. The CDR3, as DNA: TGTGCCAGCAGTTTAGACAGGAATGGCAATCAGCCCCAGCATTTT. This translates into CASSLDRNGNQPQHF.

This chain uses TRBV6-1 with TRBJ2-2, with 7 bases fitting TRBD1. CDR1 is MNHNS and CDR2 is SASEGT in the germline V gene. The V segment lost 7 bases and the J segment 8 bases; nucleotides outside the gene matches: 16. This CDR3 has 16 residues. CDR3 nucleotide sequence: TGTGCCAGCACCCCCTCCCGACAGGGAATTTTGGGGGAGCTGTTTTTT. Translating gives CASTPSRQGILGELFF.

This chain links TRBV20-1 with TRBJ1-4; D gene ambiguous. The CDR3 consists of 17 residues. Germline V CDR1 and CDR2: DFQATT, SNEGSKA (reference sequence). V was shortened by 0 bases and J by 4 bases, with 18 bases between the two germline ends. CDR3 loop: CSARDRPSLSGNEKLFF. Written as DNA, the CDR3 is TGCAGTGCTAGAGACCGGCCATCCCTTAGTGGTAATGAAAAACTGTTTTTT.

This rearrangement joins TRBV7-2 to TRBJ2-3; 7 nucleotides line up with TRBD2. The CDR3 length is 15 residues. Germline V gives CDR1 SGHTA, CDR2 FQGNSA. Trimming cost V 2 bases and J 1 base; bases outside gene matches: 3. The CDR3 DNA follows: TGTGCCAGCAGCTTATTTGGGGGGGGCACAGATACGCAGTATTTT. It is translated as CASSLFGGGTDTQYF. Using reference TRBV7-2 and TRBJ2-3 for the parts outside the CDR3, the full variable domain is GAGVSQSPSNKVTEKGKDVELRCDPISGHTALYWYRQSLGQGLEFLIYFQGNSAPDKSGLPSDRFSAERTGGSVSTLTIQRTQQEDSAVYLCASSLFGGGTDTQYFGPGTRLTVL.